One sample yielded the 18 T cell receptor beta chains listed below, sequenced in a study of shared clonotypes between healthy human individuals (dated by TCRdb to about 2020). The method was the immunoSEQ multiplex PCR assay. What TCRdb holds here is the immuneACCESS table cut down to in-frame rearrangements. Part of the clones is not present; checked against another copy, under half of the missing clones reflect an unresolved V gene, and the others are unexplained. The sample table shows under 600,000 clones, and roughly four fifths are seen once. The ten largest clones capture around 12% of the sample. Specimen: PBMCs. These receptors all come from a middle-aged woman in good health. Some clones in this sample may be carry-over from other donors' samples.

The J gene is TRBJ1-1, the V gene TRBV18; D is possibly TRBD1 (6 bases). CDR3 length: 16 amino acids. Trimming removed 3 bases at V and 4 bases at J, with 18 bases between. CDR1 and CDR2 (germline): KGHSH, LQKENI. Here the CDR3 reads CASSPLPQGTSTEAFF. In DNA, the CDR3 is TGTGCCAGCTCACCCCTACCACAGGGTACGAGCACTGAAGCTTTCTTT.

For the CDR3, the DNA is TGTGCCAGCAGTACCGGACGGGGATCCTACGAGCAGTACTTC. This encodes CASSTGRGSYEQYF. The chain joins TRBV6-5 to TRBJ2-7; possibly TRBD2 for D (5 bases). V shed 5 bases and J shed 1 base, with 12 bases lying between them. This CDR3 is 14 amino acids long. The germline V gene has CDR1 MNHEY and CDR2 SVGAGI.

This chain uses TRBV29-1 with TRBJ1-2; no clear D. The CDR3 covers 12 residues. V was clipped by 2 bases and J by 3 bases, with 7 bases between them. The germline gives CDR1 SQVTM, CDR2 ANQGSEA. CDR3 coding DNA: TGCAGCGTTGAAATGTCATACTATGGCTACACCTTC. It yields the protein CSVEMSYYGYTF.

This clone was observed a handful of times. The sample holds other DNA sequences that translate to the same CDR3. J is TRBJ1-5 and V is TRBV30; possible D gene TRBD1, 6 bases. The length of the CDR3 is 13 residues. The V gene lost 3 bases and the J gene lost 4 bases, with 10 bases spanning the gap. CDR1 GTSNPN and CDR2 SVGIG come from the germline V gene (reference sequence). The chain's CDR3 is CAWRGGSNQPQHF. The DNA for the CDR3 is TGTGCCTGGAGAGGGGGATCTAATCAGCCCCAGCATTTT.

CDR3 in DNA: TGTGCCAGCAGCCCCCGGGGGCGCGACGAAAAACTGTTTTTT. This encodes CASSPRGRDEKLFF. The chain carries TRBV9 and TRBJ1-4; D is perhaps TRBD1 (6 bases). CDR1 and CDR2 (germline): SGDLS, YYNGEE. The CDR3 is 14 residues long. Trimming left V 4 bases short and J 8 bases short, with 15 bases between.

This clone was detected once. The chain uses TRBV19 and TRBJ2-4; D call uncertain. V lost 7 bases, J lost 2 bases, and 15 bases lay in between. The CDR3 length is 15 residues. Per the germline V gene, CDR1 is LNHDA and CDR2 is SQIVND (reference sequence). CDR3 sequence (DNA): TGTGCCAGTAACTCGTTTTCTGCCTCCAAAAACATTCAGTACTTC. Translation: CASNSFSASKNIQYF.

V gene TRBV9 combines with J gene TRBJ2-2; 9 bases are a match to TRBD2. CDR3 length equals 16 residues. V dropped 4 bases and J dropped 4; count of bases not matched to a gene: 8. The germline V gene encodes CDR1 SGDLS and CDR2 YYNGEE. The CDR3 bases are TGTGCCAGCAGCCCCCCGCGGGGGGGGAGCACCGGGGAGCTGTTTTTT. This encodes CASSPPRGGSTGELFF.

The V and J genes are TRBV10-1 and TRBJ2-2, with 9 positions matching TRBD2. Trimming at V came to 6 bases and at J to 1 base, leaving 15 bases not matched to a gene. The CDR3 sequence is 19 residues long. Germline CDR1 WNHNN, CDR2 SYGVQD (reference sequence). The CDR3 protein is CASRVDDKREAQNTGELFF. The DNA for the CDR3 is TGCGCCAGCAGGGTGGACGATAAGCGGGAGGCCCAGAACACCGGGGAGCTGTTTTTT.

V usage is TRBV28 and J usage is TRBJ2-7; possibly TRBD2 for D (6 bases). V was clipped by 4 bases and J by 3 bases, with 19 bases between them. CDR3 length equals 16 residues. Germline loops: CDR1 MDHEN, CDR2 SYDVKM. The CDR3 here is CASSSLGVGRGYEQYF. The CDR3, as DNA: TGTGCCAGCAGTTCCCTCGGTGTCGGGCGGGGCTACGAGCAGTACTTC. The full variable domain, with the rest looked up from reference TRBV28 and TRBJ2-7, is DVKVTQSSRYLVKRTGEKVFLECVQDMDHENMFWYRQDPGLGLRLIYFSYDVKMKEKGDIPEGYSVSREKKERFSLILESASTNQTSMYLCASSSLGVGRGYEQYFGPGTRLTVT.

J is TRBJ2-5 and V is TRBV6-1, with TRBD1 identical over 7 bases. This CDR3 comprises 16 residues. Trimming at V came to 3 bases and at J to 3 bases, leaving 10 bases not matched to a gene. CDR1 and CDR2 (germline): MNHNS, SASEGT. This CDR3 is CASSDWTGPLEETQYF. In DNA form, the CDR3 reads TGTGCCAGCAGTGATTGGACAGGCCCCCTGGAAGAGACCCAGTACTTC.

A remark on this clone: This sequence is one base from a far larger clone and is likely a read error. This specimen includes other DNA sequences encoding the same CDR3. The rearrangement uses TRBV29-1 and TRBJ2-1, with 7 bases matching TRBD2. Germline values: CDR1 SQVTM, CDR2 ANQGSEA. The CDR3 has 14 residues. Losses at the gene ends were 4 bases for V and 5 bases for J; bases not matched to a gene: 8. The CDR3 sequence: CSVVEREVHNEQFF. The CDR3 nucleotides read TGCAGCGTTGTAGAACGGGAGGTACACAATGAGCAGTTCTTC.

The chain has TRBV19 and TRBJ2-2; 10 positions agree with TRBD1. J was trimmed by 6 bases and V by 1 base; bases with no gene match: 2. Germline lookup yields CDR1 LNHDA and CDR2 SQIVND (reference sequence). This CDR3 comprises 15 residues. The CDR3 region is CASSIVGTGAGELFF. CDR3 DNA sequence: TGTGCCAGTAGTATAGTTGGGACAGGGGCCGGGGAGCTGTTTTTT.

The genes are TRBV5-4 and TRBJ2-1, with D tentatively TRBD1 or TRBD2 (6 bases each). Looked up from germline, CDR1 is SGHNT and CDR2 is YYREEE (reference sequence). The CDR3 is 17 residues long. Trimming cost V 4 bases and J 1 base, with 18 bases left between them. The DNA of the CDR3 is TGTGCCAGCAGCCTCCCCCGCGGAGGGGGTTCCTACAATGAGCAGTTCTTC. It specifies CASSLPRGGGSYNEQFF.

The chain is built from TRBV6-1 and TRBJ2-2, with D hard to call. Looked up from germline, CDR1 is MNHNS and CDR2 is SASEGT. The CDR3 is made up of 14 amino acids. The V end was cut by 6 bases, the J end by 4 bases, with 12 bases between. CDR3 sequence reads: CASRANWGTGELFF. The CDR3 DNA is TGTGCCAGCAGAGCGAACTGGGGCACCGGGGAGCTGTTTTTT.

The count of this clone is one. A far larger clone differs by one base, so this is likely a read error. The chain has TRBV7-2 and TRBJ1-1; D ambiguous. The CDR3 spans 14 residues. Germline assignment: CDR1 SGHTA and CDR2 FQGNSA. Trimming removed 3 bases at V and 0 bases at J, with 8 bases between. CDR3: CASSFGVLNTEAFF. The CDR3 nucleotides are TGTGCCAGCAGCTTCGGGGTGTTGAACACTGAAGCTTTCTTT.

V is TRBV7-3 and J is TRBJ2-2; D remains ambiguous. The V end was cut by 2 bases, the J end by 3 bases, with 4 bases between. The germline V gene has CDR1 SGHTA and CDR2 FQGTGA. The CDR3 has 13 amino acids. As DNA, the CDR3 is TGTGCCAGCAGCTTATGGGACACCGGGGAGCTGTTTTTT. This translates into CASSLWDTGELFF. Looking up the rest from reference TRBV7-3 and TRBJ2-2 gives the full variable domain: GAGVSQTPSNKVTEKGKYVELRCDPISGHTALYWYRQSLGQGPEFLIYFQGTGAADDSGLPNDRFFAVRPEGSVSTLKIQRTERGDSAVYLCASSLWDTGELFFGEGSRLTVL.

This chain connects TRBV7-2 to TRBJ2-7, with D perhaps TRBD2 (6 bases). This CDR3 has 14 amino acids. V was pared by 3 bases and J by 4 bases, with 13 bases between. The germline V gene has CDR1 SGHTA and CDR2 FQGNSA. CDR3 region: CASSFTAGRYEQYF. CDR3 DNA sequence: TGTGCCAGCAGCTTCACGGCGGGAAGGTACGAGCAGTACTTC.

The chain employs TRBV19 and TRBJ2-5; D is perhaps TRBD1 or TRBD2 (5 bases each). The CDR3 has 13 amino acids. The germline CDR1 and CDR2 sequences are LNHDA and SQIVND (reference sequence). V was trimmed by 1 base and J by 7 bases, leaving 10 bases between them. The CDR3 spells CASSIGGTPTQYF. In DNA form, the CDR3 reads TGTGCCAGTAGTATAGGAGGGACGCCGACCCAGTACTTC.